Following are 28 T cell receptor beta chains from one sample sequenced in a study of blood T cell repertoires in COVID-19 (TCRdb year 2020). Preparation of the library involved the immunoSEQ multiplex PCR assay. TCRdb carries this immuneACCESS record with in-frame sequences only. Its versions omit some clonotypes, under half of them owing to an unresolved V gene in the studies checked, with the rest unexplained. This sample holds 150,000 to 200,000 clones; over 80% were observed only once. Roughly 9.2% of the sample is in the top ten clones. The sequenced sample was peripheral blood. These receptors were collected from a woman older than 75 with active or convalescent COVID-19.

The rearrangement links TRBV11-2 to TRBJ2-1, with TRBD2 matching 12 bases. V shed 2 bases, J shed 7 bases, and the junction held 9 bases outside the gene matches. Looked up from germline, CDR1 is SGHAT and CDR2 is FQNNGV. The CDR3 runs to 17 residues. The CDR3 region is CASSLRRLAGVLNEQFF. The CDR3 DNA is TGTGCCAGCAGCTTACGTCGACTAGCGGGGGTCTTGAATGAGCAGTTCTTC. Complete variable domain (other parts from reference TRBV11-2 and TRBJ2-1): EAGVAQSPRYKIIEKRQSVAFWCNPISGHATLYWYQQILGQGPKLLIQFQNNGVVDDSQLPKDRFSAERLKGVDSTLKIQPAKLEDSAVYLCASSLRRLAGVLNEQFFGPGTRLTVL.

This rearrangement joins TRBV2 to TRBJ2-7; D is perhaps TRBD1 (6 bases). Germline assignment: CDR1 SNHLY and CDR2 FYNNEI. V was trimmed by 11 bases and J by 1 base, leaving 12 bases between them. There are 12 residues in the CDR3. CDR3 sequence: CASRTVSYEQYF. The CDR3 nucleotides read TGTGCCTCACGGACAGTTTCCTACGAGCAGTACTTC.

This sequence joins TRBV7-2 and TRBJ2-1; no reliable D call. Germline V gives CDR1 SGHTA, CDR2 FQGNSA. V lost 2 bases and J 0 bases, leaving 14 bases between the germline ends. This CDR3 spans 17 amino acids. Here the CDR3 DNA reads TGTGCCAGCAGCTTACGCGGCACTTCTGTCTCCTACAATGAGCAGTTCTTC. Translation: CASSLRGTSVSYNEQFF.

The chain employs TRBV6-5 and TRBJ1-4; tentative D call: TRBD1 (5 bases). This CDR3 is 13 amino acids long. Trimming pared 1 base from V and 7 bases from J, leaving 7 bases between. Germline loops: CDR1 MNHEY, CDR2 SVGAGI. Here the CDR3 DNA reads TGTGCCAGCAGTTACTGGACAAGTGAAAAACTGTTTTTT. Translation: CASSYWTSEKLFF.

This chain joins TRBV3-1 (or the pseudogene TRBV3-2) and TRBJ1-5; TRBD1 matches at 7 bases. Germline-derived CDR1 and CDR2 are LGHDT and YNNKEL (reference sequence). Germline trimming cut 1 base from V and 7 bases from J; bases unmatched to any gene: 4. The CDR3 has 14 residues. CDR3 amino acids: CASSQVLGQQPQHF. CDR3 sequence (DNA): TGTGCCAGCAGCCAAGTTTTGGGACAGCAGCCCCAGCATTTT.

This chain connects TRBV11-2 to TRBJ1-1; D uncertain. V lost 2 bases and J 1 base, leaving 5 bases between the germline ends. Germline-derived CDR1 and CDR2 are SGHAT and FQNNGV. The CDR3 spans 13 residues. For the CDR3, the DNA is TGTGCCAGCAGCTTATTCTCGAACACTGAAGCTTTCTTT. Its protein is CASSLFSNTEAFF.

The rearrangement links TRBV3-1 (or the pseudogene TRBV3-2) to TRBJ1-2, with 11 positions matching TRBD1. The J segment lost 1 base and the V segment lost 7 bases, leaving 5 bases of the junction unmatched. Per the germline V gene, CDR1 is LGHDT and CDR2 is YNNKEL (reference sequence). The CDR3 is made up of 15 amino acids. The CDR3 DNA follows: TGTGCCAGCACCCTCGGGACAGGGGGTAACTATGGCTACACCTTC. This translates into CASTLGTGGNYGYTF.

V usage is TRBV20-1 and J usage is TRBJ2-7, with D possibly matching TRBD1 (6 bases). The CDR3 contains 11 residues. Trimming took off 5 bases at V and 5 bases at J, with 10 bases between the two ends. Per germline, CDR1 DFQATT and CDR2 SNEGSKA (reference sequence). The CDR3 DNA sequence: TGCAGTGCTCACAGGGATGACGAGCAGTACTTC. Its translation: CSAHRDDEQYF.

Points on this clone: The identical CDR3 is also encoded by other nucleotide sequences in the sample. The chain recombines TRBV4-3 with TRBJ2-3; 8 bases agree with TRBD1. V lost 3 bases, J lost 3 bases, and 5 bases stayed unmatched. Germline V gene lookup returns CDR1 LGHNA and CDR2 YSLEER. The CDR3 length is 15 residues. In nucleotides, the CDR3 is TGCGCCAGCAGCCAGGGGACAGGTGGAACAGATACGCAGTATTTT. This translates into CASSQGTGGTDTQYF.

The V call is TRBV29-1, the J call TRBJ1-1; weak D call: TRBD1 (5 bases). The CDR3 totals 13 residues. V lost 2 bases and J lost 5, with 12 bases in between. The germline gives CDR1 SQVTM, CDR2 ANQGSEA. As DNA, the CDR3 is TGCAGCGTTGAAAGGACAAGGGGAACTGAAGCTTTCTTT. Translation: CSVERTRGTEAFF.

This clone appeared a single time. This rearrangement joins TRBV6-6 to TRBJ1-5; D uncertain. CDR1 and CDR2 from the germline V gene are MNHNY and SVGAGI (reference sequence). The CDR3 runs 12 residues. V lost 2 bases, J lost 9 bases, and 8 bases lay in between. CDR3 protein: CASSYVTGPQHF. DNA of the CDR3: TGTGCCAGCAGTTACGTAACCGGGCCCCAGCATTTT.

V usage is TRBV7-2 and J usage is TRBJ2-7, with D unclear. Germline V gene sequence: CDR1 SGHTA, CDR2 FQGNSA. The CDR3 is 11 amino acids. V lost 6 bases and J 3 bases, leaving 6 bases between the germline ends. The chain's CDR3 is CASSRGYEQYF. The CDR3 DNA sequence: TGTGCCAGCAGTCGCGGCTACGAGCAGTACTTC.

This rearrangement joins TRBV27 to TRBJ1-4, with a weak D call TRBD1 (6 bases). Germline CDR1 reads MNHEY; CDR2 reads SMNVEV (reference sequence). V was trimmed by 3 bases and J by 7 bases, leaving 9 bases between them. This CDR3 contains 13 residues. The CDR3: CASSFGRGEKLFF. DNA of the CDR3: TGTGCCAGCAGTTTCGGCAGGGGTGAAAAACTGTTTTTT. Filled out from reference TRBV27 and TRBJ1-4, the complete variable domain reads EAQVTQNPRYLITVTGKKLTVTCSQNMNHEYMSWYRQDPGLGLRQIYYSMNVEVTDKGDVPEGYKVSRKEKRNFPLILESPSPNQTSLYFCASSFGRGEKLFFGSGTQLSVL.

The rearrangement uses TRBV19 and TRBJ1-5; 8 bases align to TRBD1. Germline V gene sequence: CDR1 LNHDA, CDR2 SQIVND (reference sequence). V dropped 1 base and J dropped 6; count of bases not matched to a gene: 8. CDR3 length: 16 amino acids. CDR3 region: CASSIGFQGAGQPQHF. The CDR3 bases are TGTGCCAGTAGTATAGGTTTCCAGGGGGCCGGTCAGCCCCAGCATTTT.

V and J are TRBV6-1 and TRBJ1-6; a possible D gene is TRBD1 (6 bases). The germline V gene has CDR1 MNHNS and CDR2 SASEGT. The CDR3 covers 15 residues. The V gene lost 0 bases and the J gene lost 7 bases, with 10 bases spanning the gap. The CDR3 nucleotides are TGTGCCAGCAGTGAAGCCTATACAGGGAATTCACCCCTCCACTTT. Its translation is CASSEAYTGNSPLHF.

The CDR3 DNA follows: TGTGCCAGCAGTTTGGGGCAGAGAAACACCATATATTTT. Protein: CASSLGQRNTIYF. J is TRBJ1-3 and V is TRBV12-3 or TRBV12-4; TRBD1 might be the D (5 bases). The germline V and J ends were trimmed by 3 bases and 5 bases, with 8 bases remaining between them. This CDR3 has 13 amino acids.

The table lists this clone with a count of one. This chain joins TRBV30 and TRBJ1-2, with D possibly TRBD1 on 5 matching bases. The CDR3 spans 13 residues. Trimming pared 3 bases from V and 5 bases from J, leaving 13 bases between. Germline V gene lookup returns CDR1 GTSNPN and CDR2 SVGIG (reference sequence). The CDR3, as DNA: TGTGCCTGGAGCGTACAGGCATGGTATGGCTACACCTTC. Protein: CAWSVQAWYGYTF.

The V and J genes are TRBV5-1 and TRBJ2-5; possibly TRBD1 for D (6 bases). V gave up 2 bases and J gave up 5 bases, with 10 bases separating them. This CDR3 spans 13 amino acids. CDR1 and CDR2 (germline): SGHRS, YFSETQ. CDR3 in DNA: TGCGCCAGCAGCTTCCACAGGGATGAGACCCAGTACTTC. Protein sequence: CASSFHRDETQYF.

The chain combines TRBV5-6 with TRBJ2-2; D not certain. The germline V and J ends were trimmed by 4 bases and 0 bases, with 16 bases remaining between them. Germline-derived CDR1 and CDR2 are SGHDT and YYEEEE. This CDR3 has 17 residues. The CDR3 sequence is CASSRALDSSNTGELFF. CDR3 nucleotide sequence: TGTGCCAGCAGCCGAGCGTTGGATAGTTCGAACACCGGGGAGCTGTTTTTT.

The rearrangement links TRBV19 to TRBJ2-1; 10 bases align to TRBD2. The V gene's germline CDR1 is LNHDA and CDR2 SQIVND (reference sequence). The CDR3 is 14 residues long. V gave up 7 bases and J gave up 3 bases; unmatched junction bases: 3. CDR3 loop: CASTLAGDYNEQFF. DNA for the CDR3: TGTGCCAGTACTCTAGCGGGGGACTACAATGAGCAGTTCTTC.

J is TRBJ2-7 and V is TRBV10-3, with D unclear. Germline CDR1 and CDR2: ENHRY and SYGVKD. V was cut by 1 base and J by 5 bases, with 3 bases left in between. There are 11 residues in the CDR3. The CDR3 protein is CAISEYNEQYF. The CDR3 DNA reads TGTGCCATCAGTGAGTATAACGAGCAGTACTTC.

This chain connects TRBV7-3 to TRBJ2-1, with TRBD1 matching 9 bases. The CDR3 has 19 amino acids. Losses at the gene ends were 0 bases for V and 7 bases for J; bases not matched to a gene: 16. CDR1 and CDR2 from the germline V gene are SGHTA and FQGTGA. The CDR3 coding sequence is TGTGCCAGCAGCTTAACGCCCTGGACAGGGGATTTGTCAGAAAATGAGCAGTTCTTC. Translation gives CASSLTPWTGDLSENEQFF.

V usage is TRBV25-1 and J usage is TRBJ1-3, with D maybe TRBD1 (5 bases). Deletions cut 10 bases from V and 2 bases from J, with 9 bases between. The germline V gene encodes CDR1 MGHDK and CDR2 SYGVNS. There are 12 residues in the CDR3. Here the CDR3 DNA reads TGTGCCACCAGGGAGACTGGAAACACCATATATTTT. Translating gives CATRETGNTIYF.

V usage is TRBV19 and J usage is TRBJ1-2; D unclear. The CDR3 is 11 amino acids. Between the trimmed V and J ends, which lost 3 bases and 8 bases, there was a span of 7 bases. Per germline, CDR1 LNHDA and CDR2 SQIVND (reference sequence). The CDR3 loop is CASSIGVGYTF. The CDR3 DNA follows: TGTGCCAGTAGTATCGGGGTAGGCTACACCTTC. Full variable domain (missing parts from reference TRBV19 and TRBJ1-2): DGGITQSPKYLFRKEGQNVTLSCEQNLNHDAMYWYRQDPGQGLRLIYYSQIVNDFQKGDIAEGYSVSREKKESFPLTVTSAQKNPTAFYLCASSIGVGYTFGSGTRLTVV.

The chain has TRBV2 and TRBJ1-5, with D perhaps matching TRBD1 (5 bases). Trimming stripped 8 bases from V and 8 bases from J, with 13 bases between. The CDR3 totals 12 residues. Germline CDR1 SNHLY, CDR2 FYNNEI. The CDR3 DNA follows: TGTGCCAGCGCGGACAATTCGGAGCCCCAGCATTTT. This encodes CASADNSEPQHF.

J is TRBJ1-1 and V is TRBV19; no firm D call. V was pared by 4 bases and J by 1 base, with 7 bases between. This CDR3 spans 13 amino acids. Germline V lookup: CDR1 LNHDA, CDR2 SQIVND (reference sequence). Here the CDR3 reads CASSNIPNTEAFF. DNA of the CDR3: TGTGCCAGTAGTAACATTCCGAACACTGAAGCTTTCTTT.

V usage is TRBV5-4 and J usage is TRBJ2-2, with 11 bases identical to TRBD1. V gave up 2 bases and J gave up 4 bases; unmatched junction bases: 4. From germline, CDR1 is SGHNT and CDR2 YYREEE (reference sequence). The CDR3 contains 16 residues. The CDR3 is CASSFGDRGFTGELFF. Written as DNA, the CDR3 is TGTGCCAGCAGCTTTGGGGACAGGGGGTTCACCGGGGAGCTGTTTTTT.

The chain employs TRBV18 and TRBJ2-1; 8 bases map to TRBD1. Trimming at V came to 3 bases and at J to 6 bases, leaving 7 bases not matched to a gene. Germline V gene data show CDR1 as KGHSH and CDR2 as LQKENI. The CDR3 totals 15 residues. The CDR3 sequence: CASSPIGQGSNEQFF. CDR3 nucleotide sequence: TGTGCCAGCTCACCCATAGGACAGGGTAGCAATGAGCAGTTCTTC.